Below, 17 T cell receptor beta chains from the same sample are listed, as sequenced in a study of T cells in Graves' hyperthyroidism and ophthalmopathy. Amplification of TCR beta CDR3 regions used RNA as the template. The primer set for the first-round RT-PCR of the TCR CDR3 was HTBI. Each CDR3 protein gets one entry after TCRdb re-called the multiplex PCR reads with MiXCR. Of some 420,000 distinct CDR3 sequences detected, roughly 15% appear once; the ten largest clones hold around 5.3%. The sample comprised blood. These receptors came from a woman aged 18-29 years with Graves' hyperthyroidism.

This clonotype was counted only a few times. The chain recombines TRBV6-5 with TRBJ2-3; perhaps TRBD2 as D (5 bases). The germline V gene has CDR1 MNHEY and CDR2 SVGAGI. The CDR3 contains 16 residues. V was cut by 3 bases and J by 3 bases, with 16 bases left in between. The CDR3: CASSYIREGRTDTQYF. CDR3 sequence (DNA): TGTGCCAGCAGTTATATTCGAGAGGGTCGAACAGATACGCAGTATTTT.

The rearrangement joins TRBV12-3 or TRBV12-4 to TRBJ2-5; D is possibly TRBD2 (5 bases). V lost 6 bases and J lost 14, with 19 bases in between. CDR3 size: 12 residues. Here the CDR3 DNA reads TGTGCCAGCAGCCAAGAAAGCGGAAGTCTCTACTTC. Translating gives CASSQESGSLYF.

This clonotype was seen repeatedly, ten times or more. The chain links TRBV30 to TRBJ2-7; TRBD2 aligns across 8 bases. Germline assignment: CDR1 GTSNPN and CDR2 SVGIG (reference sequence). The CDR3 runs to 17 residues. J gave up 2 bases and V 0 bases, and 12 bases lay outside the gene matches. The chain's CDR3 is CAWSVLAVHTYTYEQYF. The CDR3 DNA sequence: TGTGCCTGGAGTGTACTAGCGGTCCACACGTACACCTACGAGCAGTACTTC.

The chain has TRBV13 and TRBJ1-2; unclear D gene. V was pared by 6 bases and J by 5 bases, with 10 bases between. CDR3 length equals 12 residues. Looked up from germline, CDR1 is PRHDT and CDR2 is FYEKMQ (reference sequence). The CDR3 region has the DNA TGTGCCAGCAGTGTGCCGGGATATGGCTACACCTTC. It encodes CASSVPGYGYTF.

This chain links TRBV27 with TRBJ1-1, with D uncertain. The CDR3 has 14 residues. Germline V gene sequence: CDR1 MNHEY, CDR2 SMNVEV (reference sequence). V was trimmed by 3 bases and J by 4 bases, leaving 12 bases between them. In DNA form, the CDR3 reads TGTGCCAGCAGTTTGTTCAAGGGTAGCACTGAAGCTTTCTTT. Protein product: CASSLFKGSTEAFF.

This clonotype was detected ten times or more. The CDR3 reads CASSGQGFYGYTF. The CDR3 nucleotides are TGTGCCAGCAGTGGACAGGGATTCTATGGCTACACCTTC. The V and J genes are TRBV6-4 and TRBJ1-2; 7 nucleotides align to TRBD1. The CDR3 contains 13 residues. The V gene end was trimmed by 4 bases and the J gene end by 4 bases; junction bases not matched to a gene: 3. Germline CDR1 and CDR2: MRHNA and SNTAGT.

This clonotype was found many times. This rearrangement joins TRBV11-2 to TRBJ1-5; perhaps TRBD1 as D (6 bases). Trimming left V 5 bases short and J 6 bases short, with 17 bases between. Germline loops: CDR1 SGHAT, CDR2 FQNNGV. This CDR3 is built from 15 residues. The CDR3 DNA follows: TGTGCCAGCAGCCCCAGCCCGGGGGGCTCTCAGCCCCAGCATTTT. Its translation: CASSPSPGGSQPQHF.

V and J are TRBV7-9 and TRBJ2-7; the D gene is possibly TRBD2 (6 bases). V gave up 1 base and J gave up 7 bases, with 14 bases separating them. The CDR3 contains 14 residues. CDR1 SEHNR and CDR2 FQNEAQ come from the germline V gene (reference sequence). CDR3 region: CASSLEASGLEQYF. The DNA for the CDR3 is TGTGCCAGCAGCTTAGAAGCCTCGGGACTGGAGCAGTACTTC.

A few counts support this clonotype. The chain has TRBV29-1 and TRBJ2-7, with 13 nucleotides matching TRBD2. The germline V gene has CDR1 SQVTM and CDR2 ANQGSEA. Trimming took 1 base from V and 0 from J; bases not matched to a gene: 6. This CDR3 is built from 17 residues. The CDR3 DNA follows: TGCAGCGTTGAAGTACTAGCGGGGGGGTTCAGCTCCTACGAGCAGTACTTC. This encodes CSVEVLAGGFSSYEQYF.

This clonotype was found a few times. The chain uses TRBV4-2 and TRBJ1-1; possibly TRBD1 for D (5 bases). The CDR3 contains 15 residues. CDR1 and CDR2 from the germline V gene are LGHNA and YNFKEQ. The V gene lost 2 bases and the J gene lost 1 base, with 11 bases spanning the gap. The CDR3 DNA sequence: TGTGCCAGCAGCCAACGGGACGGGGAGAACACTGAAGCTTTCTTT. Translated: CASSQRDGENTEAFF.

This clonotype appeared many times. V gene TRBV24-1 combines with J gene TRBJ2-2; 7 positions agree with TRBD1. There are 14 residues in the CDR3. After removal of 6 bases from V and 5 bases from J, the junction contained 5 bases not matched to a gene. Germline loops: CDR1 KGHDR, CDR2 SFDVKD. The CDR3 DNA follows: TGTGCCACCAGTCCGTTACAGGGGACCGGGGAGCTGTTTTTT. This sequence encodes CATSPLQGTGELFF.

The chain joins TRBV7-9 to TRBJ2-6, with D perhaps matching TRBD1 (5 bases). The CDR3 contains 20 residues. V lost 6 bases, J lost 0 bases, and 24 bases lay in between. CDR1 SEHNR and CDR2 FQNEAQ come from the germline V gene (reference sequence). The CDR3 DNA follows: TGTGCCAGCAGTACCAGTAACATCGGACACCCCAGCTCTGGGGCCAACGTCCTGACTTTC. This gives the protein CASSTSNIGHPSSGANVLTF.

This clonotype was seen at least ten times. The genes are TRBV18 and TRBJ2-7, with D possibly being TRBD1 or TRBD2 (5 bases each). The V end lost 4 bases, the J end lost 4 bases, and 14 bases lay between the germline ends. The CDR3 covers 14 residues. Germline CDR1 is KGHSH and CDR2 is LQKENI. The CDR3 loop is CASSHRDGTYEQYF. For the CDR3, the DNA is TGTGCCAGCTCACACCGGGACGGAACGTACGAGCAGTACTTC.

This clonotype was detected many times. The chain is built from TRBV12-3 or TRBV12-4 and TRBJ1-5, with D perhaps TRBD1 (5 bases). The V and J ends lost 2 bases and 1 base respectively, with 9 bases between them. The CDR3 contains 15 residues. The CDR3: CASSLMGPSNQPQHF. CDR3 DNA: TGTGCCAGCAGTTTAATGGGACCCAGCAATCAGCCCCAGCATTTT.

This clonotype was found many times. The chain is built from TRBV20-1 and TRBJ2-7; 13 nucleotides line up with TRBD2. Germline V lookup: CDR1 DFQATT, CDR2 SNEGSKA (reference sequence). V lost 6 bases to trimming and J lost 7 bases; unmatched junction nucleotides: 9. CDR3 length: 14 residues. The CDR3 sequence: CSANGLAGEREQYF. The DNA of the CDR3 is TGCAGTGCGAATGGACTAGCGGGAGAACGGGAGCAGTACTTC.

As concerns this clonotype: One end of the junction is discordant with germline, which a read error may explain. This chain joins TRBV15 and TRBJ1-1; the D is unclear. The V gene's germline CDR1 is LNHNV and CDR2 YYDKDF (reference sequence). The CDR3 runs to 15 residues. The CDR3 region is CATSRDLWANAEAFF. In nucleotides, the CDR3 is TGTGCCACCAGCAGAGATCTTTGGGCGAACGCTGAAGCTTTCTTT.

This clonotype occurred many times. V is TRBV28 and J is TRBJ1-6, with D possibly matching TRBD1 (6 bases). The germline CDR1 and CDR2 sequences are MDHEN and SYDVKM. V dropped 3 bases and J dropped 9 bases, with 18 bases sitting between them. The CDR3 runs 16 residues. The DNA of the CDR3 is TGTGCCAGCAGTTTGCAGCCAGGGGCGTCCTCTTCACCCCTCCACTTT. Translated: CASSLQPGASSSPLHF.